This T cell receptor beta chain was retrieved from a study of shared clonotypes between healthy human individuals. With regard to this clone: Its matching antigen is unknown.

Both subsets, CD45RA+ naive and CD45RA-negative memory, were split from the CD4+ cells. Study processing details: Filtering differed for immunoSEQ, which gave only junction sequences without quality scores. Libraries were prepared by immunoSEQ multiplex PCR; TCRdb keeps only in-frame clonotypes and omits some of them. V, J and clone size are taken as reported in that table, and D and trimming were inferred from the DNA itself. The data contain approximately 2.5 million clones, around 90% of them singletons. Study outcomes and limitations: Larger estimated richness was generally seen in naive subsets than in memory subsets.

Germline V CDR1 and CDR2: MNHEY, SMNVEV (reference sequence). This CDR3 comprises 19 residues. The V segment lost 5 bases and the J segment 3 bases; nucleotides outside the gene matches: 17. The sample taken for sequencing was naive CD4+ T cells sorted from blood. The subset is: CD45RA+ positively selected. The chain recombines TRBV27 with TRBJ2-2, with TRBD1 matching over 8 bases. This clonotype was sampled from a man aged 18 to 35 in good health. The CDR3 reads CASSNGTGEVVNYTGELFF. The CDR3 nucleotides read TGTGCCAGCAGTAACGGGACAGGTGAAGTGGTGAACTACACCGGGGAGCTGTTTTTT.